A single sample is the source of the 26 T cell receptor beta chains below, sequenced in a study of shared T cell receptors in the human thymus. Only in-frame clones appear in the TCRdb table, and some are missing; sequencing was by immunoSEQ multiplex PCR. The sample yields a few hundred thousand clones, 95% seen once. Material for sequencing was thymocytes. The receptors derive from a human donor.

V usage is TRBV6-1 and J usage is TRBJ2-3; D uncertain. In germline, CDR1 is MNHNS, CDR2 SASEGT. The length of the CDR3 is 11 residues. V lost 8 bases, J lost 5 bases, and 8 bases lay in between. As DNA, the CDR3 is TGTGCCAGCGGGGATGTAGATACGCAGTATTTT. This translates into CASGDVDTQYF.

The chain has TRBV27 and TRBJ1-2; D not resolved. This CDR3 contains 13 residues. The germline gives CDR1 MNHEY, CDR2 SMNVEV (reference sequence). V lost 3 bases and J 3 bases, leaving 8 bases between the germline ends. CDR3 in DNA: TGTGCCAGCAGTTTTGAAGGGCACTATGGCTACACCTTC. Translation gives CASSFEGHYGYTF.

The V gene is TRBV27, the J gene TRBJ2-1; 13 bases are shared with TRBD2. The germline V gene encodes CDR1 MNHEY and CDR2 SMNVEV (reference sequence). The CDR3 contains 19 residues. V lost 6 bases and J lost 0; bases outside the gene matches: 11. DNA of the CDR3: TGTGCCAGCAGACCTCCGCCCGGACTAGCGGGAGCCTCCTACAATGAGCAGTTCTTC. It encodes CASRPPPGLAGASYNEQFF.

The chain carries TRBV9 and TRBJ2-3; 8 bases match TRBD2. Looked up from germline, CDR1 is SGDLS and CDR2 is YYNGEE. V lost 1 base and J lost 2; bases outside the gene matches: 6. The CDR3 extends over 16 amino acids. Here the CDR3 DNA reads TGTGCCAGCAGCGTACGAAGCGGGAGTAACACAGATACGCAGTATTTT. As protein: CASSVRSGSNTDTQYF. The full variable domain, rest sourced from reference TRBV9 and TRBJ2-3, is DSGVTQTPKHLITATGQRVTLRCSPRSGDLSVYWYQQSLDQGLQFLIQYYNGEERAKGNILERFSAQQFPDLHSELNLSSLELGDSALYFCASSVRSGSNTDTQYFGPGTRLTVL.

The J gene is TRBJ2-5, the V gene TRBV20-1, with D uncertain. From germline, CDR1 is DFQATT and CDR2 SNEGSKA (reference sequence). The CDR3 contains 11 residues. V shed 4 bases and J shed 1 base, with 4 bases lying between them. Here the CDR3 DNA reads TGCAGTGCTACGTCCCAAGAGACCCAGTACTTC. Amino acid sequence: CSATSQETQYF.

The chain links TRBV11-3 to TRBJ2-2; 7 bases map to TRBD1. Germline V CDR1 and CDR2: SGHNT, YENEEA. V was clipped by 3 bases and J by 6 bases; unmatched bases: 1. CDR3 length: 13 amino acids. Written as DNA, the CDR3 is TGTGCCAGCAGCTTCACAGGGGCCGGGGAGCTGTTTTTT. Translating it yields CASSFTGAGELFF.

This chain uses TRBV7-2 with TRBJ2-3; D call uncertain. The CDR3 has 13 amino acids. Germline lookup yields CDR1 SGHTA and CDR2 FQGNSA. With 5 bases removed from V and 3 bases from J, the gap between germline ends came to 9 bases. The DNA of the CDR3 is TGTGCCAGCAGCCCCGCCTCTACAGATACGCAGTATTTT. Amino acids: CASSPASTDTQYF.

The chain combines TRBV28 with TRBJ1-2; D is unresolved. V shed 4 bases and J shed 6 bases, with 3 bases lying between them. CDR1 and CDR2 (germline): MDHEN, SYDVKM. The CDR3 covers 10 residues. The CDR3 loop is CASSSNGYTF. The CDR3 bases are TGTGCCAGCAGTTCTAATGGCTACACCTTC.

The genes are TRBV27 and TRBJ2-3; 7 positions agree with TRBD2. The CDR3 totals 14 residues. CDR1 MNHEY and CDR2 SMNVEV come from the germline V gene (reference sequence). The ends lost 5 bases at V and 0 bases at J; junction bases unmatched: 2. CDR3 region: CASSMGGSTDTQYF. The CDR3 DNA sequence: TGTGCCAGCAGTATGGGGGGGAGCACAGATACGCAGTATTTT.

The chain has TRBV28 and TRBJ2-4, with 12 positions matching TRBD2. The V gene's germline CDR1 is MDHEN and CDR2 SYDVKM. V lost 6 bases, J lost 1 base, and 13 bases stayed unmatched. This CDR3 comprises 19 residues. The CDR3, as DNA: TGTGCCAGCAGCCCGCCGACTAGCGGGAGTTTTGGGGCCAAAAACATTCAGTACTTC. It is translated as CASSPPTSGSFGAKNIQYF. Based on the CDR3 plus reference TRBV28 and TRBJ2-4, the full variable domain is DVKVTQSSRYLVKRTGEKVFLECVQDMDHENMFWYRQDPGLGLRLIYFSYDVKMKEKGDIPEGYSVSREKKERFSLILESASTNQTSMYLCASSPPTSGSFGAKNIQYFGAGTRLSVL.

The rearrangement links TRBV12-2 to TRBJ1-1. TRBV12-2 is flagged as a pseudogene. This CDR3 comprises 15 residues. The CDR3 spells CASRCHRERNTEAFF. The CDR3 DNA reads TGTGCAAGTCGCTGCCACCGGGAGCGGAACACTGAAGCTTTCTTT.

Comments on this clone: A junction boundary mismatches the germline segment, possibly from a read error. The genes are TRBV11-3 and TRBJ2-2; weak D call: TRBD1 (6 bases). Germline lookup yields CDR1 SGHNT and CDR2 YENEEA. The length of the CDR3 is 14 residues. CDR3 bases: TGTGCCAGCAGCGTAGACCCAGGGGCCGGGGAGCTGTTTTTT. Translation: CASSVDPGAGELFF.

DNA for the CDR3: TGTGCCAGCAGCCAAGAGGGGAATGAGCAGTTCTTC. Translating gives CASSQEGNEQFF. The chain links TRBV4-2 to TRBJ2-1, with D hard to call. Between the trimmed V and J ends, which lost 0 bases and 7 bases, there was a span of 4 bases. The CDR3 extends over 12 amino acids. The germline V gene has CDR1 LGHNA and CDR2 YNFKEQ.

The sample holds one count of this clone. The chain joins TRBV2 to TRBJ1-4, with 8 bases identical to TRBD1. V was clipped by 5 bases and J by 4 bases; unmatched bases: 6. The CDR3 sequence is 15 residues long. Germline V gene lookup returns CDR1 SNHLY and CDR2 FYNNEI. The CDR3 nucleotides read TGTGCCAGCAGTTCCCAGGGGGCGAATAATGAAAAACTGTTTTTT. This encodes CASSSQGANNEKLFF.

The chain links TRBV11-2 to TRBJ2-1, with 12 bases matching TRBD2. Trimming cost V 5 bases and J 2 bases; bases outside gene matches: 7. The CDR3 has 17 residues. Germline values: CDR1 SGHAT, CDR2 FQNNGV. The CDR3 nucleotides read TGTGCCAGCAGCCTTAGACTAGCGGGAGTAGCCTACAATGAGCAGTTCTTC. Amino acid sequence: CASSLRLAGVAYNEQFF.

This chain joins TRBV20-1 and TRBJ2-7, with D hard to call. The germline V and J ends were trimmed by 5 bases and 6 bases, with 11 bases remaining between them. The germline gives CDR1 DFQATT, CDR2 SNEGSKA (reference sequence). The CDR3 loop spans 11 amino acids. CDR3 loop: CSAFDGVEQYF. CDR3 coding DNA: TGCAGTGCTTTTGACGGCGTCGAGCAGTACTTC.

The CDR3 DNA reads as TGTGCCAGCAGTTTCGCGGAACATGAGCAGTTCTTC. Its protein is CASSFAEHEQFF. The genes are TRBV27 and TRBJ2-1; D ambiguous. The CDR3 has 12 amino acids. V gave up 3 bases and J gave up 8 bases, with 8 bases separating them. Per the germline V gene, CDR1 is MNHEY and CDR2 is SMNVEV (reference sequence).

The chain uses TRBV5-4 and TRBJ2-1, with a possible D match to TRBD1 (6 bases). From germline, CDR1 is SGHNT and CDR2 YYREEE (reference sequence). Trimming stripped 5 bases from V and 7 bases from J, with 28 bases between. This CDR3 comprises 18 residues. CDR3 sequence (DNA): TGTGCCAGCAGTTCCCTGATTACCACAGGGAAAGATAGGAATGAGCAGTTCTTC. Translated: CASSSLITTGKDRNEQFF.

The J gene is TRBJ2-3, the V gene TRBV10-3; D is uncertain. Trimming took 5 bases from V and 0 from J, leaving 9 bases between them. Per germline, CDR1 ENHRY and CDR2 SYGVKD. The CDR3 loop spans 14 amino acids. This CDR3 is CAISHLGSTDTQYF. CDR3 bases: TGTGCCATCAGTCATCTAGGGAGCACAGATACGCAGTATTTT.

The chain employs TRBV28 and TRBJ1-3; tentatively, D is TRBD1 (5 bases). This CDR3 contains 14 residues. Trimming took 3 bases from V and 7 from J, leaving 13 bases between them. Germline loops: CDR1 MDHEN, CDR2 SYDVKM. The CDR3 here is CASSLRWGGNTIYF. CDR3 coding DNA: TGTGCCAGCAGTTTGAGGTGGGGGGGGAACACCATATATTTT.

The rearrangement joins TRBV28 to TRBJ1-2; a weak D match, TRBD1 (5 bases). V dropped 2 bases and J dropped 3 bases, with 10 bases sitting between them. CDR3 length: 14 residues. Germline CDR1 MDHEN, CDR2 SYDVKM. This CDR3 is CASSLKGSYYGYTF. The CDR3 DNA is TGTGCCAGCAGTTTAAAGGGGTCGTACTATGGCTACACCTTC.

This clone has more than one count but fewer than ten. V usage is TRBV30 and J usage is TRBJ2-7; a weak D match, TRBD2 (7 bases). The CDR3 loop spans 13 amino acids. CDR1 is GTSNPN and CDR2 is SVGIG in the germline V gene (reference sequence). V was trimmed by 7 bases and J by 2 bases, leaving 15 bases between them. CDR3 sequence reads: CAYWKGGAYEQYF. The DNA of the CDR3 is TGTGCCTATTGGAAGGGGGGGGCCTACGAGCAGTACTTC.

This chain connects TRBV29-1 to TRBJ1-5; the match to TRBD1 covers 8 bases. Germline V CDR1 and CDR2: SQVTM, ANQGSEA. This CDR3 is 15 amino acids long. Trimming cost V 6 bases and J 1 base; bases outside gene matches: 8. This chain's CDR3 is CSVPARQGSNQPQHF. For the CDR3, the DNA is TGCAGCGTCCCCGCCCGACAGGGGAGCAATCAGCCCCAGCATTTT. The complete variable domain, with remaining parts taken from reference TRBV29-1 and TRBJ1-5, reads SAVISQKPSRDICQRGTSLTIQCQVDSQVTMMFWYRQQPGQSLTLIATANQGSEATYESGFVIDKFPISRPNLTFSTLTVSNMSPEDSSIYLCSVPARQGSNQPQHFGDGTRLSIL.

In this sample, this clone turned up a few times. This rearrangement joins TRBV5-8 to TRBJ1-5; D is uncertain. The CDR3 consists of 14 residues. Germline V gene data show CDR1 as SGHTS and CDR2 as YDEGEE. Trimming pared 9 bases from V and 0 bases from J, leaving 13 bases between. The chain's CDR3 is CATSQCHSNQPQHF. CDR3 nucleotides: TGTGCCACTTCGCAGTGCCATAGCAATCAGCCCCAGCATTTT.

The chain uses TRBV4-3 and TRBJ2-1; D unresolved. Per the germline V gene, CDR1 is LGHNA and CDR2 is YSLEER. The CDR3 sequence is 16 residues long. Trimming removed 0 bases at V and 6 bases at J, with 15 bases between. The DNA for the CDR3 is TGCGCCAGCAGCCAAGAGAAGCCGCAAGCCCCCAATGAGCAGTTCTTC. Amino acids: CASSQEKPQAPNEQFF.

The rearrangement uses TRBV7-3 and TRBJ2-5, with TRBD2 matching over 9 bases. The CDR3 is made up of 15 amino acids. Germline V gene data show CDR1 as SGHTA and CDR2 as FQGTGA. V shed 5 bases and J 5 bases; nucleotides not matched to a gene: 9. DNA for the CDR3: TGTGCCAGCAGCCCGCAGCGGGAGGACGAGGAGACCCAGTACTTC. Amino acid sequence: CASSPQREDEETQYF.